This TCR beta chain was sequenced in a study of siplizumab effects on memory and regulatory T cells (dated by TCRdb to about 2019). Study-wide context: The effect of the anti-CD2 antibody siplizumab on alloreactive T-cell subsets was examined in allogeneic mixed lymphocyte reactions constructed from human PBMCs. Here is what the overall study found, with its caveats: The suppressive function of proliferating Tregs from siplizumab cultures was not functionally confirmed. Because sequences below about 10^-5 frequency were poorly captured, only a minor fraction of alloreactive clones could be mapped to unstimulated subsets. Siplizumab significantly lowered the cumulative frequency of alloreactive sequences that could be traced to unstimulated CD4+ memory T cells. Unstimulated naive T cells appeared to be more diverse than memory T cells, and naive cells seemed to make a substantial contribution to the alloresponse. Among mappable alloreactive CD4+ clones, the Treg-derived fraction averaged approximately 69% with siplizumab versus 25% to 30% in control reactions. A naive or memory phenotype could not be assigned to roughly 80-96% of proliferating CD4+ or CD8+ clones.

The library came from the immunoSEQ multiplex PCR assay. The deep sequencing platform assayed approximately 100,000 TCR templates per sample. Genomic DNA extracted from sorted T cells was used for TCRbeta CDR3 sequencing. Under the source paper's analysis protocol: The R programming language was used for the clonal analysis of the TCRbeta CDR3 data. Alloreactive CD4+ and CD8+ clones were defined by comparing unstimulated samples with post-reaction CFSE-low samples. Regulatory or non-regulatory origin was assigned to alloreactive CD4+ clones by matching of sequences to sorted unstimulated Treg and non-Treg repertoires. TCRdb provides this immuneACCESS table in a form limited to in-frame rearrangements. Some clones are lacking; in checked studies, under half of them reflect an unresolved V gene, and why the rest are absent is not known. Clonal size and the V and J genes are those of that table, whereas D and trimming came from the DNA. The sample table contains under 100,000 clones; only one count was recorded for approximately 86% of them. Under 2% of the sample comes from the top ten.

Sorted unstimulated T cells, along with proliferating T cells recovered from mixed lymphocyte reactions, underwent TCRbeta CDR3 sequencing. Fresh whole blood from about ten HLA-typed healthy donors served as the source for isolating PBMCs. To map where alloreactive clones came from, unstimulated CD4+ regulatory T cells were FACS-sorted. As regards this clone: Its target antigen remains unknown. Base quality data are lacking; no much larger clone is found one base away.

CDR1 SEHNR and CDR2 FQNEAQ are derived from the germline V gene (reference sequence). Trimming costs V 5 bases and J 0 bases, and their ends lie 17 bases apart. Including cysteine and phenylalanine, the CDR3 has 16 amino acids. Left in the record is the CDR3 DNA by itself, 48 bases read in frame from the first base. The V gene is TRBV7-9 and the J gene is TRBJ2-7, with TRBD2 perhaps the D gene, on 6 matching bases. This TCR came from a human donor in good health. Sample: Tregs sorted from blood. Here the CDR3 is given as CASSQPSGGTSYEQYF. At the DNA level, the sequence is TGTGCCAGCAGCCAACCTTCCGGGGGTACCTCCTACGAGCAGTACTTC.